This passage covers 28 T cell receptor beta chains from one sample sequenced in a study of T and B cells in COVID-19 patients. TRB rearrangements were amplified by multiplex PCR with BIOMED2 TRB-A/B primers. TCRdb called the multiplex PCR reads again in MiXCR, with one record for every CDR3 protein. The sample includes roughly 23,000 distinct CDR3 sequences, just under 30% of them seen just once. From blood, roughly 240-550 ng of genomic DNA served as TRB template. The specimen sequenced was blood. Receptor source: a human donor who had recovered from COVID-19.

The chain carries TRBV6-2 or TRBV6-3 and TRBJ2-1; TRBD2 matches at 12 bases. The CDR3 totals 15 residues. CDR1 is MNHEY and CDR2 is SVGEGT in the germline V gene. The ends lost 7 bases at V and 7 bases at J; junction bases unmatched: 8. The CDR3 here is CASNLLAGGGNEQFF. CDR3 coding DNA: TGTGCCAGCAATTTGCTAGCGGGGGGGGGTAATGAGCAGTTCTTC.

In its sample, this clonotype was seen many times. In nucleotides, the CDR3 is TGTGCCAGTACCCTCTCTAGCGGGGGGGGCTACGAGCAGTACTTC. Its translation is CASTLSSGGGYEQYF. The chain links TRBV19 to TRBJ2-7; 12 bases agree with TRBD2. The germline V gene has CDR1 LNHDA and CDR2 SQIVND (reference sequence). The CDR3 sequence is 15 residues long. Trimming took 7 bases from V and 3 from J; bases not matched to a gene: 7.

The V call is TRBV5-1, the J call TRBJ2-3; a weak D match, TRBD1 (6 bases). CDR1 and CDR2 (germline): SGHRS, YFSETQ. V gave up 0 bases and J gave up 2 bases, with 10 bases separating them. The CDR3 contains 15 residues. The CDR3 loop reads CASSLGWTDTDTQYF. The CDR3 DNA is TGCGCCAGCAGCTTGGGTTGGACAGACACAGATACGCAGTATTTT.

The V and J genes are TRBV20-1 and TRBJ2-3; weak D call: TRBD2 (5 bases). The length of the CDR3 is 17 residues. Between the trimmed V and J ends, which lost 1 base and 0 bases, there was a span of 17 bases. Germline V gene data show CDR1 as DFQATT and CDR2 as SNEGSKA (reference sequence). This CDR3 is CSARGGVAGTSTDTQYF. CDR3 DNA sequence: TGCAGTGCTAGAGGGGGTGTTGCGGGTACCAGCACAGATACGCAGTATTTT.

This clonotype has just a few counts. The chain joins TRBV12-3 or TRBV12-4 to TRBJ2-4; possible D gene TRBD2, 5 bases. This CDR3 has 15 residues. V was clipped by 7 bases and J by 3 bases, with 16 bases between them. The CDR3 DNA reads TGTGCCAGCACCCCTAGCCTCCCCAGCAAAAACATTCAGTACTTC. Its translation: CASTPSLPSKNIQYF.

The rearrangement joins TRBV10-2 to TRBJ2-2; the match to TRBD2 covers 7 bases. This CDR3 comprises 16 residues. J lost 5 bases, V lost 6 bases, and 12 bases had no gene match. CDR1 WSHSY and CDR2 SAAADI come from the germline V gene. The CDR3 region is CASREIGGAGTGELFF. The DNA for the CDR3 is TGCGCCAGCAGAGAGATCGGGGGAGCGGGGACCGGGGAGCTGTTTTTT.

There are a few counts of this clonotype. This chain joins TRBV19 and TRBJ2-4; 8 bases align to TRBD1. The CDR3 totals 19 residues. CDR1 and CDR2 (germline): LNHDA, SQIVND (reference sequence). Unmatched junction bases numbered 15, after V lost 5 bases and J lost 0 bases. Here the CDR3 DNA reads TGTGCCAGTAGTCTCGACAGGGGAGCCCCGAAGGTAGCCAAAAACATTCAGTACTTC. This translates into CASSLDRGAPKVAKNIQYF.

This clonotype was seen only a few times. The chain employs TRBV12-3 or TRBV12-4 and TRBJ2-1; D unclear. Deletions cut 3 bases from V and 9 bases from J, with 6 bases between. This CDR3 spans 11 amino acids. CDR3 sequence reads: CASSFITEQFF. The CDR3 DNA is TGTGCCAGCAGTTTTATCACTGAGCAGTTCTTC.

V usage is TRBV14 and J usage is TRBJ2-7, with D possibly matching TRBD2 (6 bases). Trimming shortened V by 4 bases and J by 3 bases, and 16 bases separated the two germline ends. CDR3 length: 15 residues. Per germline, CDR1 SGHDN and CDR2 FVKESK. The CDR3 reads CASSRGGTLLYEQYF. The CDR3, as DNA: TGTGCCAGCAGCCGCGGCGGGACGCTCCTCTACGAGCAGTACTTC. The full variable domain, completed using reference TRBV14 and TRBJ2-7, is EAGVTQFPSHSVIEKGQTVTLRCDPISGHDNLYWYRRVMGKEIKFLLHFVKESKQDESGMPNNRFLAERTGGTYSTLKVQPAELEDSGVYFCASSRGGTLLYEQYFGPGTRLTVT.

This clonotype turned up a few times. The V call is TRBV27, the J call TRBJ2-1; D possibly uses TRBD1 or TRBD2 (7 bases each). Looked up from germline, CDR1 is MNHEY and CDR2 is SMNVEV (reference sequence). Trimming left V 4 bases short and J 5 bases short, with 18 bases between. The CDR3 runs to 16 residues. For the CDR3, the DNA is TGTGCCAGCAGTTACTGGGGGGCAGGGGGGGACAATGAGCAGTTCTTC. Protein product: CASSYWGAGGDNEQFF.

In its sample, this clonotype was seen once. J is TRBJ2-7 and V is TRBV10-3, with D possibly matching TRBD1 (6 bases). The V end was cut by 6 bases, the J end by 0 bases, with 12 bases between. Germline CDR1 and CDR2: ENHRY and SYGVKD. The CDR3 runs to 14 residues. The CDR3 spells CAIRVGQNSYEQYF. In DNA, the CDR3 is TGTGCCATCAGAGTCGGACAGAACTCCTACGAGCAGTACTTC.

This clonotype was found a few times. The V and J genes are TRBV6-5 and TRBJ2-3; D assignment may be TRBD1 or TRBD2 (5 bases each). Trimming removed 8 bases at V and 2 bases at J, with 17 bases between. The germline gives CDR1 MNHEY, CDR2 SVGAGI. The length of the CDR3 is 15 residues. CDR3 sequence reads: CASCRDAGHTDTQYF. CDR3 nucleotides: TGTGCCAGCTGCCGGGACGCTGGCCACACAGATACGCAGTATTTT.

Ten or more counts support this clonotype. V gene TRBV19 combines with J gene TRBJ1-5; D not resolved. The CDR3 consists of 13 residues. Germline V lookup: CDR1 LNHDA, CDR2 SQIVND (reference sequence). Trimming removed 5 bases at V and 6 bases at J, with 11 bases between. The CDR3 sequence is CASSPQDGQPQHF. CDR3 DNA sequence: TGTGCCAGTAGTCCCCAGGACGGTCAGCCCCAGCATTTT. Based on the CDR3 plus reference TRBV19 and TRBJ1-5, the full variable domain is DGGITQSPKYLFRKEGQNVTLSCEQNLNHDAMYWYRQDPGQGLRLIYYSQIVNDFQKGDIAEGYSVSREKKESFPLTVTSAQKNPTAFYLCASSPQDGQPQHFGDGTRLSIL.

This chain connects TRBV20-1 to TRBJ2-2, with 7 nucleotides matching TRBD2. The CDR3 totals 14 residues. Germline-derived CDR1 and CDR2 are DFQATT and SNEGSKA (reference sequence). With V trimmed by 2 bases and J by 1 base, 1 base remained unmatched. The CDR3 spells CSARQRENTGELFF. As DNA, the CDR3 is TGCAGTGCTAGACAGCGGGAGAACACCGGGGAGCTGTTTTTT.

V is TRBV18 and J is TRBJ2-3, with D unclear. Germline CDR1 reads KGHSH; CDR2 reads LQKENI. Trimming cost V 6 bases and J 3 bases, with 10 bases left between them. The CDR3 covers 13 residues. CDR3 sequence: CASSSRETDTQYF. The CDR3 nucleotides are TGTGCCAGCTCGTCACGTGAGACAGATACGCAGTATTTT. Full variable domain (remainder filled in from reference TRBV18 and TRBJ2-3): NAGVMQNPRHLVRRRGQEARLRCSPMKGHSHVYWYRQLPEEGLKFMVYLQKENIIDESGMPKERFSAEFPKEGPSILRIQQVVRGDSAAYFCASSSRETDTQYFGPGTRLTVL.

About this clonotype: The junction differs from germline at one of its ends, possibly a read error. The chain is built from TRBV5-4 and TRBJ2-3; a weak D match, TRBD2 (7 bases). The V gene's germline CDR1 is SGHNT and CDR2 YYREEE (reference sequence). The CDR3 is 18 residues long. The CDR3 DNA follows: TGCGCCAGCAGCACGCCGGCCGGGGGGCAATCTAGCACAGATACGCAGTATTTT. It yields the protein CASSTPAGGQSSTDTQYF.

The CDR3 DNA reads as TGTGCCAGCGGCCCGAGGTCCTACGAGCAGTACTTC. Encoded protein: CASGPRSYEQYF. The chain is built from TRBV12-3 or TRBV12-4 and TRBJ2-7; D not certain. This CDR3 is 12 amino acids long. V lost 8 bases and J 1 base, leaving 9 bases between the germline ends.

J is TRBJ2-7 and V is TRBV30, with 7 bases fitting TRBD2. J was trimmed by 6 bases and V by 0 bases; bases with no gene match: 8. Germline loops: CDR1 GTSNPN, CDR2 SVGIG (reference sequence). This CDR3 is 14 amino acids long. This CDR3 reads CAWSVGSGALEQYF. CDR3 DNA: TGTGCCTGGAGTGTGGGAAGCGGGGCCCTCGAGCAGTACTTC.

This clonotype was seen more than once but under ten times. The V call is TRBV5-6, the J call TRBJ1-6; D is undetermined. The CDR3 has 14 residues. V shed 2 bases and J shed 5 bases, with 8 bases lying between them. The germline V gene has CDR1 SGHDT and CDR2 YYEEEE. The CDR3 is CASSFSGDNSPLHF. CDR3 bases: TGTGCCAGCAGCTTCTCCGGGGATAATTCACCCCTCCACTTT.

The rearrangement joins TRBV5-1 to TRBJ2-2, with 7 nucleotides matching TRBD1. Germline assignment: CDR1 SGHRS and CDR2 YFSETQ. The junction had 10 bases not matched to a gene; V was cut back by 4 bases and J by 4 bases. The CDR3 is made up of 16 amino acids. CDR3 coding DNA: TGCGCCAGCAGCACAAACTACAGGGGCCCCACCGGGGAGCTGTTTTTT. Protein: CASSTNYRGPTGELFF.

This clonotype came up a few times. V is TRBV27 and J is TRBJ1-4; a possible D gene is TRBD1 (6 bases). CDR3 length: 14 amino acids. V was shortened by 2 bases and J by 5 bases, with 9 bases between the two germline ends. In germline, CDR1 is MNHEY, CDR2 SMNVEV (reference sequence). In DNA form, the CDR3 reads TGTGCCAGCAGTTTAACGGGGGCCAATGAAAAACTGTTTTTT. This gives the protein CASSLTGANEKLFF.

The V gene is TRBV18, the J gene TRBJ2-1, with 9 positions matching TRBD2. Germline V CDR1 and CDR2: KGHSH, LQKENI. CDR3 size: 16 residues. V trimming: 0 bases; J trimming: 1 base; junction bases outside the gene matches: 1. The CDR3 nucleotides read TGTGCCAGCTCACCACCGACTAGCGGTTCCTACAATGAGCAGTTCTTC. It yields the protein CASSPPTSGSYNEQFF.

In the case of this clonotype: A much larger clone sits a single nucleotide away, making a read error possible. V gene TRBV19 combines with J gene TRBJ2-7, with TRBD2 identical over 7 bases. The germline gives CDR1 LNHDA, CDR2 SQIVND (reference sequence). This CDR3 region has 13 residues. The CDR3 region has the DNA TGTGCCAGTAGTACAACGCGGGACTACGAGCTGTACTTC. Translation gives CASSTTRDYELYF.

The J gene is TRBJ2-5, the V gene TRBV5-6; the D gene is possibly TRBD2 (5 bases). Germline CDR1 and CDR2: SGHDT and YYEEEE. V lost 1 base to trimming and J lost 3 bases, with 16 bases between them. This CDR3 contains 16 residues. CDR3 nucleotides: TGTGCCAGCAGCTTGCTGATTCAGCGGAGCGAAGAGACCCAGTACTTC. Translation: CASSLLIQRSEETQYF.

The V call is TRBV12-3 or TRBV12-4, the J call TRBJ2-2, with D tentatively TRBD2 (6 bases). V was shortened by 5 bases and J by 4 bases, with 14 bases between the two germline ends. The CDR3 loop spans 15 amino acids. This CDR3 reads CASSQELASTGELFF. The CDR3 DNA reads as TGTGCCAGCAGTCAGGAACTAGCCAGCACCGGGGAGCTGTTTTTT.

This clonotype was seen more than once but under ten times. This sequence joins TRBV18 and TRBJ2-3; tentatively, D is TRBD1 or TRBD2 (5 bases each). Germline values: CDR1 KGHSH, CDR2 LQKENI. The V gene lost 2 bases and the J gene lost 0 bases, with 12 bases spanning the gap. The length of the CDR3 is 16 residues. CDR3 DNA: TGTGCCAGCTCACCAATGCTTGGGGGTAGCACAGATACGCAGTATTTT. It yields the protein CASSPMLGGSTDTQYF.

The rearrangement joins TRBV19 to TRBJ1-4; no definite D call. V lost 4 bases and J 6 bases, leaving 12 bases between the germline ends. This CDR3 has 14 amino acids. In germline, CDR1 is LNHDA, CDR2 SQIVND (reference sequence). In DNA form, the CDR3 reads TGTGCCAGTAGTACGCTCGAAGCGGATGAAAAACTGTTTTTT. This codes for CASSTLEADEKLFF. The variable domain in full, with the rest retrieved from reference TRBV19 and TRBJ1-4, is DGGITQSPKYLFRKEGQNVTLSCEQNLNHDAMYWYRQDPGQGLRLIYYSQIVNDFQKGDIAEGYSVSREKKESFPLTVTSAQKNPTAFYLCASSTLEADEKLFFGSGTQLSVL.

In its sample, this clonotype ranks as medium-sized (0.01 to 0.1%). The CDR3 loop reads CASSFKERGEETQYF. In DNA form, the CDR3 reads TGTGCCAGCAGCTTTAAGGAGCGGGGGGAAGAGACCCAGTACTTC. The rearrangement links TRBV7-9 to TRBJ2-5, with 9 bases that match TRBD2. This CDR3 has 15 residues. Germline V CDR1 and CDR2: SEHNR, FQNEAQ (reference sequence). The junction had 5 bases not matched to a gene; V was cut back by 3 bases and J by 3 bases.